Below are 20 T cell receptor beta chains sequenced from a single sample in a study of shared clonotypes between healthy human individuals. Libraries were prepared by immunoSEQ multiplex PCR; TCRdb keeps only in-frame clonotypes and omits some of them. Here the sample spans 2.3 million or so clones, 85% to 95% being singletons. Input material: naive CD4+ T cells from PBMCs. Subset denoted: CD45RA+ positively selected. The receptors were sampled from a man between 18 and 29 years old in good health. Some clones in this sample may be carry-over from other donors' samples.

The chain employs TRBV5-1 and TRBJ2-2, with no clear D. The V gene lost 6 bases and the J gene lost 4 bases, with 19 bases spanning the gap. CDR3 size: 16 residues. Germline V gene lookup returns CDR1 SGHRS and CDR2 YFSETQ. The CDR3 reads CASTFGTGPGTGELFF. CDR3 sequence (DNA): TGCGCCAGCACCTTCGGAACCGGACCGGGCACCGGGGAGCTGTTTTTT.

This clone is a singleton in its sample. The chain recombines TRBV27 with TRBJ2-2; D tentatively reads TRBD1 or TRBD2 (5 bases each). CDR1 and CDR2 from the germline V gene are MNHEY and SMNVEV (reference sequence). The ends were cut back, 1 base at V and 0 bases at J, with 6 bases in the middle. This CDR3 has 15 amino acids. The CDR3 coding sequence is TGTGCCAGCAGTTTATGGGGGACGAACACCGGGGAGCTGTTTTTT. Translated, it gives CASSLWGTNTGELFF.

The rearrangement uses TRBV5-1 and TRBJ2-7; 12 bases align to TRBD2. V lost 4 bases and J lost 5; bases outside the gene matches: 10. The germline V gene has CDR1 SGHRS and CDR2 YFSETQ. The CDR3 sequence is 16 residues long. The CDR3, as DNA: TGCGCCAGCAGCCCGATGACTAGCGGGAGTAAACACGAGCAGTACTTC. Its protein product is CASSPMTSGSKHEQYF.

The sample holds one count of this clone. The chain is built from TRBV18 and TRBJ1-1; possible D gene TRBD1, 6 bases. V shed 3 bases and J shed 3 bases, with 17 bases lying between them. Germline-derived CDR1 and CDR2 are KGHSH and LQKENI. The CDR3 is 16 residues long. The CDR3 DNA reads as TGTGCCAGCTCACCCCAGATTGGGGGCGCTTACACTGAAGCTTTCTTT. As protein: CASSPQIGGAYTEAFF.

This clone was observed a handful of times. The CDR3 bases are TGTGCCAGCAGCTTAATCCAGGGAGGGAGCACTGAAGCTTTCTTT. Its translation is CASSLIQGGSTEAFF. The chain uses TRBV11-2 and TRBJ1-1; perhaps TRBD1 as D (5 bases). The CDR3 is made up of 15 amino acids. Trimming shortened V by 2 bases and J by 4 bases, and 14 bases separated the two germline ends. Germline V gene lookup returns CDR1 SGHAT and CDR2 FQNNGV.

The rearrangement uses TRBV19 and TRBJ1-5; 10 positions agree with TRBD1. CDR1 is LNHDA, CDR2 SQIVND, per germline (reference sequence). After removal of 5 bases from V and 7 bases from J, the junction contained 11 bases not matched to a gene. This CDR3 contains 16 residues. The CDR3 bases are TGTGCCAGTAGTCCCCACGACAGGGGGCCCTTCCAGCCCCAGCATTTT. Amino acids: CASSPHDRGPFQPQHF. Complete variable domain (other parts from reference TRBV19 and TRBJ1-5): DGGITQSPKYLFRKEGQNVTLSCEQNLNHDAMYWYRQDPGQGLRLIYYSQIVNDFQKGDIAEGYSVSREKKESFPLTVTSAQKNPTAFYLCASSPHDRGPFQPQHFGDGTRLSIL.

The gene calls are TRBV7-8 and TRBJ2-5; D possibly corresponds to TRBD2 (6 bases). Per germline, CDR1 SGHVS and CDR2 FQNEAQ. The length of the CDR3 is 15 residues. The V end lost 5 bases, the J end lost 3 bases, and 16 bases lay between the germline ends. The CDR3 coding sequence is TGTGCCAGCAGCCGCACGGAGGAGCGGGAAGAGACCCAGTACTTC. It codes for CASSRTEEREETQYF.

The CDR3 DNA sequence: TGTGCCAGCAGTTCGGGACAGGCCTACCAGCCCCAGCATTTT. It translates to CASSSGQAYQPQHF. This sequence joins TRBV6-1 and TRBJ1-5; 8 bases are a match to TRBD1. With 5 bases clipped from V and 7 bases from J, the junction kept 7 bases outside the gene matches. Per germline, CDR1 MNHNS and CDR2 SASEGT. The CDR3 extends over 14 amino acids.

The chain carries TRBV6-5 and TRBJ2-1; no definite D call. The V and J ends lost 6 bases and 0 bases respectively, with 12 bases between them. The CDR3 has 15 amino acids. Germline lookup yields CDR1 MNHEY and CDR2 SVGAGI. CDR3 sequence reads: CASSRAWGSYNEQFF. In DNA form, the CDR3 reads TGTGCCAGCAGCCGCGCCTGGGGCTCCTACAATGAGCAGTTCTTC.

Remarks on this clone: The same CDR3 also results from other DNA sequences found in this sample. This chain uses TRBV5-1 with TRBJ2-7; D perhaps matches TRBD1 (5 bases). This CDR3 region has 12 residues. V was pared by 5 bases and J by 4 bases, with 10 bases between. Germline values: CDR1 SGHRS, CDR2 YFSETQ. CDR3 amino acids: CASRDQGYEQYF. The CDR3 DNA is TGCGCCAGCAGAGACCAGGGATACGAGCAGTACTTC.

This rearrangement joins TRBV29-1 to TRBJ2-2; TRBD2 aligns across 11 bases. Germline CDR1 reads SQVTM; CDR2 reads ANQGSEA. The CDR3 runs to 14 residues. V trimming: 7 bases; J trimming: 2 bases; junction bases outside the gene matches: 3. CDR3 residues: CSATSGSNTGELFF. As DNA, the CDR3 is TGCAGCGCTACTAGCGGGAGTAACACCGGGGAGCTGTTTTTT.

V is TRBV19 and J is TRBJ2-2; 8 positions match TRBD2. Germline assignment: CDR1 LNHDA and CDR2 SQIVND (reference sequence). Losses at the gene ends were 7 bases for V and 2 bases for J; bases not matched to a gene: 6. The CDR3 sequence is 15 residues long. Here the CDR3 DNA reads TGTGCCAGTACCCCCGGGGGGGTCAACACCGGGGAGCTGTTTTTT. Encoded protein: CASTPGGVNTGELFF.

This clone appeared once. The chain uses TRBV11-2 and TRBJ2-1; a weak D match, TRBD1 (6 bases). The ends were cut back, 1 base at V and 8 bases at J, with 12 bases in the middle. This CDR3 has 14 amino acids. The V gene's germline CDR1 is SGHAT and CDR2 FQNNGV. The CDR3 region has the DNA TGTGCCAGCAGCTTAGGAGGGGGATCCGATGAGCAGTTCTTC. It codes for CASSLGGGSDEQFF.

The V call is TRBV7-3, the J call TRBJ2-2, with 9 bases identical to TRBD2. Germline loops: CDR1 SGHTA, CDR2 FQGTGA. With 5 bases clipped from V and 4 bases from J, the junction kept 5 bases outside the gene matches. The CDR3 loop spans 15 amino acids. In DNA, the CDR3 is TGTGCCAGCAGCCCACCGCGGGGGGGCACCGGGGAGCTGTTTTTT. Protein sequence: CASSPPRGGTGELFF.

This clone occurred once. The rearrangement links TRBV28 to TRBJ2-7; D is perhaps TRBD1 (6 bases). Germline CDR1 and CDR2: MDHEN and SYDVKM. Trimming took 7 bases from V and 1 from J, leaving 17 bases between them. The CDR3 length is 15 residues. Here the CDR3 reads CASMSNRDLSYEQYF. CDR3 coding DNA: TGTGCCAGCATGTCGAACAGGGATTTATCCTACGAGCAGTACTTC.

In this sample, this clone turned up once. The J gene is TRBJ2-6, the V gene TRBV2; tentatively, D is TRBD2 (5 bases). CDR1 and CDR2 from the germline V gene are SNHLY and FYNNEI. This CDR3 is built from 18 residues. V was trimmed by 8 bases and J by 4 bases, leaving 24 bases between them. The CDR3 here is CASVNRSPGGSGANVLTF. DNA of the CDR3: TGTGCCAGCGTGAATCGGTCCCCCGGAGGTTCCGGGGCCAACGTCCTGACTTTC.

V usage is TRBV30 and J usage is TRBJ2-5; 13 bases align to TRBD2. The CDR3 loop spans 16 amino acids. The germline V gene encodes CDR1 GTSNPN and CDR2 SVGIG (reference sequence). V was pared by 0 bases and J by 7 bases, with 8 bases of the junction left unmatched. The CDR3 DNA reads as TGTGCCTGGAGTGTATGGGGACTAGCGGGACAATCGACCCAGTACTTC. This codes for CAWSVWGLAGQSTQYF.

The chain combines TRBV27 with TRBJ1-2; TRBD1 might be the D (6 bases). V lost 6 bases to trimming and J lost 4 bases, with 21 bases between them. CDR3 length: 16 amino acids. Germline V lookup: CDR1 MNHEY, CDR2 SMNVEV (reference sequence). CDR3 sequence (DNA): TGTGCCAGCAGCCCCATATTCGGGGGCGAGGGCTATGGCTACACCTTC. Its protein is CASSPIFGGEGYGYTF.

The chain recombines TRBV28 with TRBJ2-7, with TRBD2 matching over 9 bases. V shed 4 bases, J shed 6 bases, and the junction held 19 bases outside the gene matches. The germline gives CDR1 MDHEN, CDR2 SYDVKM. The CDR3 has 18 residues. In nucleotides, the CDR3 is TGTGCCAGCAGTTCCGACCGCAACCTACCGGGACTAGCACGCGAGCAGTACTTC. Protein sequence: CASSSDRNLPGLAREQYF.

CDR3 in DNA: TGCACCAGCAGCCAAGAATCGACAGGTGAGAACACTGAAGCTTTCTTT. It is translated as CTSSQESTGENTEAFF. The chain uses TRBV1 and TRBJ1-1; TRBD1 is taken as the D call from the table, unchecked against the DNA. TRBV1 is designated a pseudogene. The CDR3 has 16 residues.